A single sample gave rise to the 22 T cell receptor beta chains below, sequenced in a study of blood T cell repertoires in COVID-19. Sequencing was performed with immunoSEQ multiplex PCR; in TCRdb, only in-frame clones are kept and a portion is missing. The sample includes approximately 150,000 clones, about 81% of them seen just once. What was sequenced was peripheral blood. The receptors stem from a human donor in a cohort sampled during active COVID-19.

The chain has TRBV27 and TRBJ2-7; TRBD1 agrees at 10 bases. The CDR3 has 15 amino acids. Germline V gene lookup returns CDR1 MNHEY and CDR2 SMNVEV (reference sequence). The V gene end was trimmed by 5 bases and the J gene end by 2 bases; junction bases not matched to a gene: 6. CDR3 nucleotides: TGTGCCAGCAGTCTTGTCGGGACAGGGGCCTACGAGCAGTACTTC. Its translation is CASSLVGTGAYEQYF.

Points on this clone: The same CDR3 is also encoded by other DNA sequences in this sample. The chain joins TRBV7-2 to TRBJ1-5; D possibly corresponds to TRBD1 (5 bases). Germline CDR1 is SGHTA and CDR2 is FQGNSA. The CDR3 totals 14 residues. Trimming removed 1 base at V and 2 bases at J, with 6 bases between. The chain's CDR3 is CASSLVRGNQPQHF. In DNA, the CDR3 is TGTGCCAGCAGCTTAGTCAGGGGCAATCAGCCCCAGCATTTT.

This chain connects TRBV30 to TRBJ1-4; D uncertain. Germline CDR1 is GTSNPN and CDR2 is SVGIG (reference sequence). V was pared by 2 bases and J by 6 bases, with 13 bases between. The CDR3 loop spans 14 amino acids. The CDR3 region is CAWSPDGGHEKLFF. Here the CDR3 DNA reads TGTGCCTGGAGTCCCGACGGCGGGCATGAAAAACTGTTTTTT.

The chain has TRBV30 and TRBJ1-4, with 8 positions matching TRBD1. V lost 3 bases to trimming and J lost 7 bases; unmatched junction nucleotides: 7. The CDR3 runs to 14 residues. Looked up from germline, CDR1 is GTSNPN and CDR2 is SVGIG (reference sequence). The CDR3 DNA reads as TGTGCCTGGAGGGAAGCCGGGACAGGTGAAAAACTGTTTTTT. Protein sequence: CAWREAGTGEKLFF.

This chain uses TRBV9 with TRBJ1-1; D is undetermined. Germline V lookup: CDR1 SGDLS, CDR2 YYNGEE. The ends were cut back, 3 bases at V and 5 bases at J, with 11 bases in the middle. The CDR3 runs to 13 residues. CDR3 in amino acids: CASSALPRTEAFF. The CDR3 region has the DNA TGTGCCAGCAGCGCCCTACCCCGGACTGAAGCTTTCTTT. Full variable domain (rest looked up from reference TRBV9 and TRBJ1-1): DSGVTQTPKHLITATGQRVTLRCSPRSGDLSVYWYQQSLDQGLQFLIQYYNGEERAKGNILERFSAQQFPDLHSELNLSSLELGDSALYFCASSALPRTEAFFGQGTRLTVV.

The chain is built from TRBV4-1 and TRBJ2-2; 9 bases agree with TRBD1. After removal of 0 bases from V and 4 bases from J, the junction contained 3 bases not matched to a gene. The V gene's germline CDR1 is MGHRA and CDR2 YSYEKL. CDR3 length: 16 residues. The CDR3 DNA sequence: TGCGCCAGCAGCCAAGACACAGGGGGCATCACCGGGGAGCTGTTTTTT. Its translation: CASSQDTGGITGELFF.

CDR3 sequence: CASSPRGTGSNTGELFF. CDR3 sequence (DNA): TGTGCCAGCAGCCCCCGGGGGACAGGTTCAAACACCGGGGAGCTGTTTTTT. The chain has TRBV9 and TRBJ2-2; 8 bases fit TRBD1. V was clipped by 4 bases and J by 2 bases; unmatched bases: 10. Looked up from germline, CDR1 is SGDLS and CDR2 is YYNGEE. This CDR3 has 17 amino acids.

The chain recombines TRBV7-3 with TRBJ2-1; 8 positions match TRBD2. CDR3 length: 15 amino acids. Trimming removed 1 base from V and 5 bases from J; junction bases left unmatched: 4. Per the germline V gene, CDR1 is SGHTA and CDR2 is FQGTGA. This CDR3 is CASSLIGTSDNEQFF. The CDR3 DNA sequence: TGTGCCAGCAGCTTAATCGGGACTAGTGACAATGAGCAGTTCTTC.

V is TRBV27 and J is TRBJ2-2, with TRBD1 matching 9 bases. V dropped 5 bases and J dropped 7; count of bases not matched to a gene: 8. CDR1 and CDR2 (germline): MNHEY, SMNVEV (reference sequence). CDR3 length: 15 amino acids. In DNA form, the CDR3 reads TGTGCCAGCAGTCCTCGGGACAGGGCTGGCGGGGAGCTGTTTTTT. Translated, it gives CASSPRDRAGGELFF.

V gene TRBV4-1 combines with J gene TRBJ2-7, with a weak D call TRBD2 (6 bases). The V and J ends lost 0 bases and 2 bases respectively, with 11 bases between them. CDR1 and CDR2 (germline): MGHRA, YSYEKL. The CDR3 contains 15 residues. CDR3 loop: CASSQEGLFAYEQYF. CDR3 bases: TGCGCCAGCAGCCAAGAGGGACTGTTTGCCTACGAGCAGTACTTC.

Turning to this clone: Mismatch with germline at one junction end may stem from a read error. The chain joins TRBV5-6 to TRBJ1-2, with D unclear. The CDR3 consists of 11 residues. CDR1 is SGHDT, CDR2 YYEEEE, per germline. The DNA for the CDR3 is TGTGCCAGCAGCTTGGTCGGGGAGTTCTCCTTC. Protein: CASSLVGEFSF. Supplemented by reference TRBV5-6 and TRBJ1-2, the full variable domain reads DAGVTQSPTHLIKTRGQQVTLRCSPKSGHDTVSWYQQALGQGPQFIFQYYEEEERQRGNFPDRFSGHQFPNYSSELNVNALLLGDSALYLCASSLVGEFSFGSGTRLTVV.

The CDR3 coding sequence is TGTGCCAGCAGCTGGGGACAGGGGAACACTGAAGCTTTCTTT. It specifies CASSWGQGNTEAFF. The J gene is TRBJ1-1, the V gene TRBV5-5, with 9 positions matching TRBD1. The CDR3 has 14 residues. V was clipped by 3 bases and J by 1 base; unmatched bases: 1. Germline V gene lookup returns CDR1 SGHKS and CDR2 YYEKEE (reference sequence).

This clone was picked up many times. J is TRBJ2-7 and V is TRBV4-1, with 7 nucleotides matching TRBD1. CDR3 length: 16 residues. Germline values: CDR1 MGHRA, CDR2 YSYEKL. V lost 0 bases, J lost 3 bases, and 8 bases stayed unmatched. DNA of the CDR3: TGCGCCAGCAGCCAAGACGACACAGGGGCCCTCTACGAGCAGTACTTC. Translated, it gives CASSQDDTGALYEQYF.

V usage is TRBV12-5 and J usage is TRBJ1-2; unclear D gene. Germline V CDR1 and CDR2: LGHNT, FRNRAP. V was trimmed by 0 bases and J by 4 bases, leaving 15 bases between them. The CDR3 is 16 amino acids. CDR3 DNA sequence: TGTGCTAGTGGTTTGGTAGAGGGAAAGGAGATCTATGGCTACACCTTC. Translating gives CASGLVEGKEIYGYTF. Full variable domain (remainder filled in from reference TRBV12-5 and TRBJ1-2): DARVTQTPRHKVTEMGQEVTMRCQPILGHNTVFWYRQTMMQGLELLAYFRNRAPLDDSGMPKDRFSAEMPDATLATLKIQPSEPRDSAVYFCASGLVEGKEIYGYTFGSGTRLTVV.

The chain has TRBV29-1 and TRBJ2-3, with 9 bases that match TRBD1. This CDR3 has 12 amino acids. Trimming removed 8 bases from V and 6 bases from J; junction bases left unmatched: 6. Germline V gene sequence: CDR1 SQVTM, CDR2 ANQGSEA. CDR3 nucleotide sequence: TGCAGCTCGCGGACAGGGGTTGATACGCAGTATTTT. Protein sequence: CSSRTGVDTQYF.

This clone was seen only a few times. The V gene is TRBV2, the J gene TRBJ1-6; D unresolved. Germline loops: CDR1 SNHLY, CDR2 FYNNEI. V dropped 2 bases and J dropped 10 bases, with 12 bases sitting between them. This CDR3 has 14 residues. In DNA form, the CDR3 reads TGTGCCAGCAGTGAACGGGTAAACTACTCACCCCTCCACTTT. This codes for CASSERVNYSPLHF.

This clone is labeled medium-sized. V and J are TRBV7-2 and TRBJ2-7; tentatively, D is TRBD2 (8 bases). The CDR3 sequence is 14 residues long. From germline, CDR1 is SGHTA and CDR2 FQGNSA. V shed 4 bases and J shed 8 bases, with 18 bases lying between them. CDR3 sequence reads: CASSSGGGRSKQYF. The DNA for the CDR3 is TGTGCCAGCAGCTCGGGAGGGGGCCGATCTAAGCAGTACTTC.

The V gene is TRBV30, the J gene TRBJ1-1, with a weak D call TRBD1 (6 bases). The CDR3 is 13 amino acids. Trimming took 4 bases from V and 3 from J, leaving 12 bases between them. Germline CDR1 GTSNPN, CDR2 SVGIG (reference sequence). The CDR3 protein is CAWNQGQDTEAFF. The CDR3 DNA is TGTGCCTGGAACCAGGGGCAGGACACTGAAGCTTTCTTT.

The genes are TRBV3-1 (or the pseudogene TRBV3-2) and TRBJ1-6, with a tentative D call TRBD1 (5 bases). Germline CDR1 LGHDT, CDR2 YNNKEL (reference sequence). CDR3 length equals 14 residues. V was shortened by 4 bases and J by 7 bases, with 11 bases between the two germline ends. Here the CDR3 reads CASSLVGPNSPLHF. The CDR3 coding sequence is TGTGCCAGCAGCCTCGTGGGGCCGAATTCACCCCTCCACTTT.

The DNA of the CDR3 is TGTGCCAGCAGTTTATTCGCCCCTACGTGGATTAGCGGGGGGCCACATACCGGCGATGAGCAGTTCTTC. Translated: CASSLFAPTWISGGPHTGDEQFF. The chain recombines TRBV27 with TRBJ2-1; 10 positions match TRBD2. Trimming at V came to 1 base and at J to 8 bases, leaving 29 bases not matched to a gene. Looked up from germline, CDR1 is MNHEY and CDR2 is SMNVEV (reference sequence). The CDR3 spans 23 residues.

The chain recombines TRBV4-3 with TRBJ2-2; 8 nucleotides agree with TRBD1. V lost 3 bases to trimming and J lost 6 bases; unmatched junction nucleotides: 9. Germline CDR1 LGHNA, CDR2 YSLEER. The CDR3 runs 16 residues. As DNA, the CDR3 is TGCGCCAGCAGCCAGAACATTGGACAGGGAGCCGGGGAGCTGTTTTTT. Translated: CASSQNIGQGAGELFF.

This chain uses TRBV7-2 with TRBJ2-2; tentatively, D is TRBD2 (6 bases). The CDR3 spans 13 residues. Germline V lookup: CDR1 SGHTA, CDR2 FQGNSA. V shed 7 bases and J shed 7 bases, with 13 bases lying between them. The CDR3 loop reads CASTQGGIGELFF. The CDR3 DNA is TGTGCCAGCACCCAGGGCGGGATCGGGGAGCTGTTTTTT.